This T cell receptor beta chain was retrieved from a study of blood T cell repertoires in COVID-19. The table came from immunoSEQ multiplex PCR; TCRdb's copy has only in-frame clones and leaves some out. The top ten hold around 19% of the sample, which has some 49,000 clones, about nine tenths seen once. In this sample, this clone turned up a few times. The CDR3 is 13 residues long. In germline, CDR1 is LNHDA, CDR2 SQIVND (reference sequence). Trimming pared 5 bases from V and 4 bases from J, leaving 11 bases between. The TCR was taken from an older man with active COVID-19. This chain connects TRBV19 to TRBJ1-1; D is unclear. The sequencing input was peripheral blood. Here the CDR3 DNA reads TGTGCCAGTAGTTTTGCCCTTAGCACTGAAGCTTTCTTT. Its translation is CASSFALSTEAFF.